Below are 24 T cell receptor beta chains sequenced from a single sample in a study of regulatory T cells in long-lasting Graves disease. Regarding time point: persistent/refractory GD, antithyroid drugs over 5 years with positive TRAb. Researchers made the TCR library from RNA that was extracted from PBMCs. Construction of TCR beta libraries relied on iRepertoire HTBI primers and on Arm-PCR targeting CDR3 regions. TCRdb re-derived calls from the multiplex PCR reads in MiXCR, one entry per CDR3 protein. The profile covers approximately 500,000 distinct CDR3 sequences, with roughly 21% appearing a single time and 7% to 9% taken by the ten largest. The source was peripheral blood mononuclear cells (PBMCs), collected when the disease was refractory, from a patient treated with antithyroid drugs. Receptors were obtained from a female donor with Graves disease.

A remark on this clonotype: One end of the junction is discordant with germline, which a read error may explain. The CDR3 DNA reads TGTGCTAGCAGCACCGACCAGGGAGGTACGCAGTATTTT. This codes for CASSTDQGGTQYF. This rearrangement joins TRBV7-7 to TRBJ2-3; TRBD2 is a possible D gene (6 bases). CDR1 and CDR2 (germline): SSHAT, FNYEAQ (reference sequence). CDR3 length equals 13 residues.

As concerns this clonotype: This may stem from a read error, because a much larger clone lies one nucleotide away. V usage is TRBV7-9 and J usage is TRBJ2-2; D tentatively reads TRBD1 or TRBD2 (5 bases each). The germline gives CDR1 SEHNR, CDR2 FQNEAQ (reference sequence). The CDR3 consists of 16 residues. CDR3 protein: CDSSTRDGKNTGELFF. CDR3 DNA: TGTGACAGCAGCACCCGGGACGGGAAGAACACCGGGGAGCTGTTTTTT.

As concerns this clonotype: With a much larger clone just one base away, this may be a read error. Because it lacks the conserved phenylalanine or tryptophan at the end, this CDR3 is likely a read error. The chain couples TRBV12-3 or TRBV12-4 to TRBJ1-5; the D is unclear. Trimming removed 5 bases from V and 4 bases from J, with 18 bases in between. The CDR3 is 16 amino acids. CDR3 amino acids: CASSPTAVESNQPQHL. CDR3 nucleotides: TGTGCCAGCAGTCCCACAGCCGTTGAGTCAAATCAGCCCCAGCATCTT.

This clonotype was observed at least ten times. The V gene is TRBV11-2, the J gene TRBJ2-2; D could derive from TRBD1 or TRBD2 (5 bases each). Trimming left V 3 bases short and J 3 bases short, with 11 bases between. The CDR3 is 15 amino acids. In germline, CDR1 is SGHAT, CDR2 FQNNGV. The CDR3 DNA sequence: TGTGCCAGCAGCTTTTCGGGGCCAGACACCGGGGAGCTGTTTTTT. This encodes CASSFSGPDTGELFF. The full variable domain, completed using reference TRBV11-2 and TRBJ2-2, is EAGVAQSPRYKIIEKRQSVAFWCNPISGHATLYWYQQILGQGPKLLIQFQNNGVVDDSQLPKDRFSAERLKGVDSTLKIQPAKLEDSAVYLCASSFSGPDTGELFFGEGSRLTVL.

The rearrangement uses TRBV3-1 and TRBJ2-1, with D possibly being TRBD1 (6 bases). In germline, CDR1 is LGHDT, CDR2 YNNKEL (reference sequence). The CDR3 extends over 12 amino acids. V was trimmed by 4 bases and J by 10 bases, leaving 11 bases between them. CDR3 in DNA: TGTGCCAGCAGCCTACTTGACAGGGAGCAGTTCTTC. Translated: CASSLLDREQFF.

This clonotype was found a few times. The chain has TRBV7-6 and TRBJ2-7, with 9 bases that match TRBD1. Germline CDR1 and CDR2: SGHVS and FNYEAQ. CDR3 length: 15 residues. After removal of 0 bases from V and 5 bases from J, the junction contained 5 bases not matched to a gene. The CDR3 here is CASSLAPRQGDEQYF. CDR3 bases: TGTGCCAGCAGCTTAGCGCCCCGACAGGGGGACGAGCAGTACTTC. Full variable domain (rest looked up from reference TRBV7-6 and TRBJ2-7): GAGVSQSPRYKVTKRGQDVALRCDPISGHVSLYWYRQALGQGPEFLTYFNYEAQQDKSGLPNDRFSAERPEGSISTLTIQRTEQRDSAMYRCASSLAPRQGDEQYFGPGTRLTVT.

The J gene is TRBJ1-2, the V gene TRBV12-3 or TRBV12-4; D is uncertain. The CDR3 is 12 residues long. Between the trimmed V and J ends, which lost 4 bases and 4 bases, there was a span of 7 bases. CDR3 coding DNA: TGTGCCAGCAGTTCGGTCTTCTATGGCTACACCTTC. It translates to CASSSVFYGYTF.

This clonotype was seen ten or more times. The V call is TRBV3-1, the J call TRBJ1-1; D call uncertain. CDR3 length equals 13 residues. Germline V gene sequence: CDR1 LGHDT, CDR2 YNNKEL (reference sequence). Trimming cost V 1 base and J 1 base, with 4 bases left between them. CDR3 loop: CASSQAGNTEAFF. The DNA of the CDR3 is TGTGCCAGCAGCCAAGCGGGGAACACTGAAGCTTTCTTT.

Regarding this clonotype: With a much larger clone just one base away, this may be a read error. The CDR3 here is CVSSLRAGEQYF. The CDR3 coding sequence is TGTGTCAGCAGTTTAAGGGCAGGCGAGCAGTACTTC. The V call is TRBV28, the J call TRBJ2-7, with no clear D. CDR3 length equals 12 residues. Germline-derived CDR1 and CDR2 are MDHEN and SYDVKM.

This clonotype was counted many times. This chain connects TRBV10-3 to TRBJ2-7, with 9 positions matching TRBD1. V lost 3 bases to trimming and J lost 4 bases; unmatched junction nucleotides: 10. Germline-derived CDR1 and CDR2 are ENHRY and SYGVKD. The CDR3 spans 16 residues. This CDR3 is CAISEGPQGAGYEQYF. The CDR3 coding sequence is TGTGCCATCAGTGAAGGGCCACAGGGGGCCGGGTACGAGCAGTACTTC.

This chain connects TRBV19 to TRBJ2-2; D might be TRBD1 (6 bases). Per the germline V gene, CDR1 is LNHDA and CDR2 is SQIVND (reference sequence). The V end lost 9 bases, the J end lost 7 bases, and 12 bases lay between the germline ends. The CDR3 runs to 12 residues. CDR3 in amino acids: CASATGYGELFF. The CDR3 DNA reads TGTGCCAGCGCGACAGGATACGGGGAGCTGTTTTTT.

In this sample, this clonotype turned up a few times. An end of the junction differs from the germline gene, which may be a read error. The CDR3 spells CSAREARGGTTVELFF. CDR3 nucleotides: TGCAGTGCTAGAGAAGCCCGGGGGGGCACCACCGTGGAGCTGTTTTTT. The chain recombines TRBV20-1 with TRBJ2-2; 8 nucleotides line up with TRBD2. CDR1 and CDR2 (germline): DFQATT, SNEGSKA (reference sequence). There are 16 residues in the CDR3.

The chain employs TRBV28 and TRBJ1-1; a possible D gene is TRBD1 (6 bases). With 5 bases removed from V and 8 bases from J, the gap between germline ends came to 18 bases. This CDR3 region has 14 residues. In germline, CDR1 is MDHEN, CDR2 SYDVKM. The CDR3 coding sequence is TGTGCCAGCAGTCGGCGGGTAGGGGGAAACGAAGCTTTCTTT. Protein product: CASSRRVGGNEAFF.

The chain combines TRBV6-1 with TRBJ2-2; D remains ambiguous. The CDR3 is 14 residues long. The germline gives CDR1 MNHNS, CDR2 SASEGT. The V and J ends lost 8 bases and 1 base respectively, with 11 bases between them. This CDR3 reads CASAGLVNTGELFF. The CDR3 DNA sequence: TGTGCCAGCGCCGGGCTAGTGAACACCGGGGAGCTGTTTTTT.

In its sample, this clonotype was seen many times. The gene calls are TRBV20-1 and TRBJ1-4, with a possible D match to TRBD1 (5 bases). V lost 4 bases and J 5 bases, leaving 17 bases between the germline ends. Germline loops: CDR1 DFQATT, CDR2 SNEGSKA (reference sequence). This CDR3 contains 15 residues. The CDR3 region is CSAKHSLGGNEKLFF. The CDR3, as DNA: TGCAGTGCTAAGCATTCGTTGGGGGGGAATGAAAAACTGTTTTTT.

This clonotype was observed at least ten times. V is TRBV28 and J is TRBJ2-7, with no clear D. In germline, CDR1 is MDHEN, CDR2 SYDVKM. The length of the CDR3 is 15 residues. V was trimmed by 1 base and J by 1 base, leaving 11 bases between them. This chain's CDR3 is CASSLFVGSSYEQYF. CDR3 bases: TGTGCCAGCAGTTTATTTGTGGGGTCGTCCTACGAGCAGTACTTC. Complete variable domain (other parts from reference TRBV28 and TRBJ2-7): DVKVTQSSRYLVKRTGEKVFLECVQDMDHENMFWYRQDPGLGLRLIYFSYDVKMKEKGDIPEGYSVSREKKERFSLILESASTNQTSMYLCASSLFVGSSYEQYFGPGTRLTVT.

This clonotype has a count of ten or more. The chain is built from TRBV28 and TRBJ1-5; D not certain. The CDR3 runs to 13 residues. V was shortened by 6 bases and J by 3 bases, with 9 bases between the two germline ends. CDR1 is MDHEN and CDR2 is SYDVKM in the germline V gene. The CDR3 nucleotides are TGTGCCAGCAGAACCTCCGCCAATCAGCCCCAGCATTTT. This gives the protein CASRTSANQPQHF.

This rearrangement joins TRBV15 to TRBJ2-5, with D maybe TRBD1 (5 bases). The germline gives CDR1 LNHNV, CDR2 YYDKDF (reference sequence). The CDR3 is 14 amino acids. V lost 2 bases to trimming and J lost 0 bases, with 7 bases between them. CDR3 sequence (DNA): TGTGCCACCAGCAGACAGGGCTACCAAGAGACCCAGTACTTC. Amino acids: CATSRQGYQETQYF.

This clonotype was seen repeatedly, ten times or more. V gene TRBV11-2 combines with J gene TRBJ2-5; the D call may be TRBD1 or TRBD2 (5 bases each). Germline CDR1 is SGHAT and CDR2 is FQNNGV. V dropped 5 bases and J dropped 5 bases, with 9 bases sitting between them. The CDR3 runs 12 residues. In nucleotides, the CDR3 is TGTGCCAGCAGCCAGGGCGGGGAGACCCAGTACTTC. Its protein is CASSQGGETQYF. The entire variable domain, with the rest obtained from reference TRBV11-2 and TRBJ2-5, is as follows: EAGVAQSPRYKIIEKRQSVAFWCNPISGHATLYWYQQILGQGPKLLIQFQNNGVVDDSQLPKDRFSAERLKGVDSTLKIQPAKLEDSAVYLCASSQGGETQYFGPGTRLLVL.

The V and J genes are TRBV5-1 and TRBJ2-3; weak D call: TRBD2 (6 bases). The CDR3 runs to 13 residues. V was shortened by 3 bases and J by 4 bases, with 9 bases between the two germline ends. Per germline, CDR1 SGHRS and CDR2 YFSETQ. In DNA, the CDR3 is TGCGCCAGCAGCTGGGTAGCGGCAGATACGCAGTATTTT. Protein product: CASSWVAADTQYF.

This clonotype was detected ten times or more. The chain employs TRBV6-1 and TRBJ1-1, with D tentatively TRBD1 (5 bases). Looked up from germline, CDR1 is MNHNS and CDR2 is SASEGT. With 5 bases removed from V and 0 bases from J, the gap between germline ends came to 10 bases. This CDR3 is 14 amino acids long. CDR3 in amino acids: CASSPGRLNTEAFF. The CDR3 DNA reads TGTGCCAGCAGTCCGGGACGGTTGAACACTGAAGCTTTCTTT.

This clonotype was seen a few times. V usage is TRBV12-3 or TRBV12-4 and J usage is TRBJ1-2, with D uncertain. The V gene lost 4 bases and the J gene lost 0 bases, with 9 bases spanning the gap. The CDR3 runs to 14 residues. The CDR3 sequence: CASSSAGTNYGYTF. In DNA form, the CDR3 reads TGTGCCAGCAGTTCAGCCGGGACTAACTATGGCTACACCTTC.

Many counts were recorded for this clonotype. J is TRBJ1-6 and V is TRBV28; D gene ambiguous. The CDR3 runs to 13 residues. The germline V and J ends were trimmed by 2 bases and 7 bases, with 6 bases remaining between them. CDR1 is MDHEN and CDR2 is SYDVKM in the germline V gene. The CDR3 region is CASSLSRNSPLHF. The CDR3 DNA reads TGTGCCAGCAGTTTAAGCCGGAATTCACCCCTCCACTTT.

This clonotype was recorded at least ten times. The chain couples TRBV6-1 to TRBJ1-2; TRBD1 matches 7 bases. V was pared by 6 bases and J by 8 bases, with 9 bases of the junction left unmatched. Germline CDR1 MNHNS, CDR2 SASEGT. The CDR3 has 13 residues. The CDR3 loop is CASRRGQGEGYTF. The CDR3 nucleotides read TGTGCCAGCAGAAGAGGGCAGGGGGAAGGCTACACCTTC.